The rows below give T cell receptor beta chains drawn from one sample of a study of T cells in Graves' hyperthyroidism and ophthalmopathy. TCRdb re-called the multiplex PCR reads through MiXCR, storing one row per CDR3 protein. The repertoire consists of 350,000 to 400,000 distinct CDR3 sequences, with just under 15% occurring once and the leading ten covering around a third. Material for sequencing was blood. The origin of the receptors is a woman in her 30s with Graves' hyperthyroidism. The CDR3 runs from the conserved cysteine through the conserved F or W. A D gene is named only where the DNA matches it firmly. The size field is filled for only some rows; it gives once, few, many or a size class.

CASSSGTVYGYTF	TGTGCCAGCAGTTCCGGGACGGTCTATGGCTACACCTTC	13	NA	many	TRBV28	TRBJ1-2
CASSLGAGGVDTQYF	TGTGCCAGCAGCTTAGGGGCAGGGGGCGTAGATACGCAGTATTTT	15	TRBD1	many	TRBV7-9	TRBJ2-3
CASSDRAGANVLTF	TGTGCCAGCTCTGACAGGGCCGGGGCCAACGTCCTGACTTTC	14	TRBD1	many	TRBV2	TRBJ2-6
CATSRDPRNPNTGELFF	TGTGCCACCAGCAGAGATCCCCGGAATCCCAACACCGGGGAGCTGTTTTTT	17	NA	few	TRBV15	TRBJ2-2
CATNSFSGATYNEQFF	TGTGCCACCAATTCCTTTAGCGGGGCTACCTACAATGAGCAGTTCTTC	16	TRBD2	NA	TRBV6-1	TRBJ2-1
CATSDSSGSSTDTQYF	TGTGCCACCAGTGATAGTAGCGGGAGCTCCACAGATACGCAGTATTTT	16	TRBD2	NA	TRBV24-1	TRBJ2-3
CASSELAAGGGELFF	TGTGCCAGCAGTGAATTAGCCGCGGGCGGCGGGGAGCTGTTTTTT	15	NA	few	TRBV25-1	TRBJ2-2
CASSQALVRDTQYF	TGCGCCAGCAGCCAAGCCCTAGTCCGGGATACGCAGTATTTT	14	NA	many	TRBV4-1	TRBJ2-3
CSQPGQGVYEQYF	TGCAGTCAACCGGGACAGGGGGTTTACGAGCAGTACTTC	13	TRBD1	many	TRBV20-1	TRBJ2-7
CSARADRGSYEQYF	TGCAGTGCTAGAGCCGATAGGGGGTCCTACGAGCAGTACTTC	14	NA	many	TRBV20-1	TRBJ2-7
CATGPGTSRGPQYF	TGTGCCACCGGCCCCGGGACTAGCAGAGGCCCGCAGTATTTT	14	TRBD2	NA	TRBV24-1	TRBJ2-3
CASSLGTGRGEKLFF	TGTGCCAGCAGCTTAGGTACTGGGCGTGGAGAAAAACTGTTTTTT	15	NA	NA	TRBV7-9	TRBJ1-4
CASSERFSYNEQFF	TGTGCCAGCAGCGAGCGGTTCTCCTACAATGAGCAGTTCTTC	14	NA	many	TRBV7-2	TRBJ2-1
CASSLRQRPTPMQETQYF	TGTGCCAGCAGCTTACGACAGAGACCAACGCCTATGCAAGAGACCCAGTACTTC	18	NA	many	TRBV7-2	TRBJ2-5
CASSLIRSARENRLNNEQFF	TGCGCCAGCAGCTTGATCAGAAGTGCGAGGGAGAATCGCCTAAACAATGAGCAGTTCTTC	20	NA	few	TRBV5-1	TRBJ2-1
CASSRQGTEGYTF	TGTGCCAGCAGTCGACAGGGGACGGAAGGCTACACCTTC	13	TRBD1	many	TRBV2	TRBJ1-2
CASRPYSGNTIYF	TGCGCCAGCCGCCCCTACTCTGGAAACACCATATATTTT	13	NA	few	TRBV5-1	TRBJ1-3
CASIAGMNYGYTF	TGTGCCAGCATAGCAGGGATGAACTATGGCTACACCTTC	13	NA	many	TRBV6-1	TRBJ1-2
CSARKAGRTYEQYF	TGCAGTGCTAGGAAAGCGGGTCGGACTTACGAGCAGTACTTC	14	NA	few	TRBV20-1	TRBJ2-7
CASSSVAAWGGEQYF	TGTGCCAGCAGCTCCGTAGCGGCTTGGGGTGGCGAGCAGTACTTC	15	NA	many	TRBV11-2	TRBJ2-7
CATSPGASSLYGYTF	TGTGCCACCAGCCCGGGAGCTAGTTCCCTCTATGGCTACACCTTC	15	NA	few	TRBV15	TRBJ1-2
CASSQAGQGYTEAFF	TGCGCCAGCAGCCAAGCGGGACAGGGGTACACTGAAGCTTTCTTT	15	TRBD1	many	TRBV4-1	TRBJ1-1